These T cell receptor beta chains were read from a single sample in a study of spatial heterogeneity in lung cancer. TCRdb ran MiXCR on the 5' RACE reads and lists one entry per CDR3 protein. In the table there are under 9,500 distinct CDR3 sequences, 8.2% of which are singletons. Material: lung tumor tissue, obtained at surgery. These receptors were collected from a male donor with early-stage non-small cell lung cancer. The CDR3 runs from the conserved cysteine through the conserved F or W. Each record gives: V gene, J gene, clone size, D gene, CDR3 protein, CDR3 DNA. D genes are given only for firm matches. Where a row states a size, it is once, few, many or the class of an expanded clone; other rows omit it.

v_call: TRBV20-1; j_call: TRBJ1-2; clone_size: medium-sized; d_call: .; cdr3_aa: CSAPKTGYGYTF; cdr3_nt: TGCAGTGCACCCAAGACAGGATATGGCTACACCTTC
v_call: TRBV5-1; j_call: TRBJ2-7; clone_size: many; d_call: TRBD1; cdr3_aa: CASSIGTGVSYEQYF; cdr3_nt: TGCGCCAGCAGCATCGGGACAGGGGTCTCCTACGAGCAGTACTTC
v_call: TRBV5-1; j_call: TRBJ1-4; clone_size: medium-sized; d_call: .; cdr3_aa: CASSWGDTTNEKLFF; cdr3_nt: TGCGCCAGCAGCTGGGGGGACACTACTAATGAAAAACTGTTTTTT
v_call: TRBV6-1; j_call: TRBJ1-1; clone_size: medium-sized; d_call: .; cdr3_aa: CASSVNRARNTEAFF; cdr3_nt: TGTGCCAGCAGTGTCAACAGGGCTCGGAACACTGAAGCTTTCTTT
v_call: TRBV7-2; j_call: TRBJ2-5; clone_size: medium-sized; d_call: TRBD1; cdr3_aa: CASSLDRGLTETQYF; cdr3_nt: TGTGCCAGCAGCTTAGACAGGGGTTTGACCGAGACCCAGTACTTC
v_call: TRBV12-3/TRBV12-4; j_call: TRBJ2-1; clone_size: many; d_call: TRBD2; cdr3_aa: CASSLLRTSGRANEQFF; cdr3_nt: TGTGCCAGCAGTCTCCTAAGGACTAGCGGGAGGGCCAATGAGCAGTTCTTC
v_call: TRBV20-1; j_call: TRBJ2-1; clone_size: .; d_call: TRBD2; cdr3_aa: CSAKSASGSTWYNEQFF; cdr3_nt: TGCAGTGCTAAGTCGGCTAGCGGGTCCACCTGGTACAATGAGCAGTTCTTC
v_call: TRBV13; j_call: TRBJ2-3; clone_size: many; d_call: .; cdr3_aa: CASSLELGRLTDTQYF; cdr3_nt: TGTGCCAGCAGCTTAGAGTTGGGCAGATTGACAGATACGCAGTATTTT
v_call: TRBV9; j_call: TRBJ2-7; clone_size: many; d_call: TRBD2; cdr3_aa: CASSVRASGSRYEQYF; cdr3_nt: TGTGCCAGCAGCGTTAGGGCCAGCGGGAGTCGCTACGAGCAGTACTTC
v_call: TRBV7-6; j_call: TRBJ2-5; clone_size: medium-sized; d_call: TRBD2; cdr3_aa: CASSLAPSGTIGETQYF; cdr3_nt: TGTGCCAGCAGCTTAGCTCCTAGCGGGACAATTGGGGAGACCCAGTACTTC
v_call: TRBV20-1; j_call: TRBJ1-1; clone_size: many; d_call: .; cdr3_aa: CSARYPNTEAFF; cdr3_nt: TGCAGTGCTAGATATCCGAACACTGAAGCTTTCTTT
v_call: TRBV12-5; j_call: TRBJ2-3; clone_size: many; d_call: .; cdr3_aa: CASGKGASITDTQYF; cdr3_nt: TGTGCTAGTGGCAAAGGGGCCTCCATCACAGATACGCAGTATTTT
v_call: TRBV7-3; j_call: TRBJ2-6; clone_size: many; d_call: .; cdr3_aa: CASSQTGTSSGANVLTF; cdr3_nt: TGTGCCAGCAGCCAAACCGGGACATCTTCTGGGGCCAACGTCCTGACTTTC
v_call: TRBV4-1; j_call: TRBJ1-2; clone_size: medium-sized; d_call: TRBD1; cdr3_aa: CASSQQGAWGYTF; cdr3_nt: TGCGCCAGCAGTCAACAGGGGGCGTGGGGCTACACCTTC
v_call: TRBV27; j_call: TRBJ2-7; clone_size: medium-sized; d_call: .; cdr3_aa: CASSPNRYSYEQYF; cdr3_nt: TGTGCCAGCAGTCCCAATAGGTACTCCTACGAGCAGTACTTC
v_call: TRBV27; j_call: TRBJ2-7; clone_size: .; d_call: .; cdr3_aa: CATSPRVIGYEQYF; cdr3_nt: TGTGCCACCAGTCCACGAGTGATCGGCTACGAGCAGTACTTC
v_call: TRBV5-1; j_call: TRBJ2-3; clone_size: many; d_call: .; cdr3_aa: CASSLEFDNTDTQYF; cdr3_nt: TGCGCCAGCAGCTTGGAATTCGACAACACAGATACGCAGTATTTT
v_call: TRBV5-5; j_call: TRBJ2-5; clone_size: many; d_call: .; cdr3_aa: CASSRDVSAQETQYF; cdr3_nt: TGTGCCAGCAGCAGGGACGTTTCAGCCCAAGAGACCCAGTACTTC
v_call: TRBV7-2; j_call: TRBJ2-3; clone_size: medium-sized; d_call: .; cdr3_aa: CASARRGTTDTQYF; cdr3_nt: TGTGCCAGCGCTAGGAGGGGAACCACAGATACGCAGTATTTT
v_call: TRBV6-6; j_call: TRBJ1-1; clone_size: medium-sized; d_call: TRBD1; cdr3_aa: CASSYGFRGPHGAFF; cdr3_nt: TGTGCCAGCAGTTACGGCTTTAGGGGGCCTCACGGGGCTTTCTTT
v_call: TRBV20-1; j_call: TRBJ2-7; clone_size: medium-sized; d_call: TRBD2; cdr3_aa: CSATRTSGMGLAYEQYF; cdr3_nt: TGCAGTGCTACCCGGACTAGCGGGATGGGGCTAGCCTACGAGCAGTACTTC
v_call: TRBV7-2; j_call: TRBJ1-5; clone_size: many; d_call: .; cdr3_aa: CASSSGTREAQPQHF; cdr3_nt: TGTGCCAGCAGCTCCGGAACCAGGGAAGCCCAGCCCCAGCATTTT
v_call: TRBV13; j_call: TRBJ1-6; clone_size: many; d_call: .; cdr3_aa: CASSFNSLNSPLHF; cdr3_nt: TGTGCCAGCAGCTTTAACAGCCTAAATTCACCCCTCCACTTT
v_call: TRBV5-1; j_call: TRBJ1-2; clone_size: many; d_call: TRBD1; cdr3_aa: CASSLNRGQDGYTF; cdr3_nt: TGCGCCAGCAGCTTAAACAGGGGGCAAGATGGCTACACCTTC
v_call: TRBV9; j_call: TRBJ2-2; clone_size: medium-sized; d_call: .; cdr3_aa: CASSKTGTGELFF; cdr3_nt: TGTGCCAGCAGCAAGACGGGCACCGGGGAGCTGTTTTTT
v_call: TRBV20-1; j_call: TRBJ2-3; clone_size: many; d_call: TRBD2; cdr3_aa: CSAPTSGSLDTQYF; cdr3_nt: TGCAGTGCACCGACTAGCGGGAGTCTAGATACGCAGTATTTT
v_call: TRBV20-1; j_call: TRBJ2-3; clone_size: medium-sized; d_call: TRBD2; cdr3_aa: CSARIAGGTDTQYF; cdr3_nt: TGCAGTGCTAGGATAGCGGGAGGCACAGATACGCAGTATTTT
v_call: TRBV12-3/TRBV12-4; j_call: TRBJ1-1; clone_size: medium-sized; d_call: .; cdr3_aa: CASSGGGGYTEAFF; cdr3_nt: TGTGCCAGCAGTGGGGGAGGAGGGTACACTGAAGCTTTCTTT
v_call: TRBV29-1; j_call: TRBJ1-2; clone_size: medium-sized; d_call: .; cdr3_aa: CSVRNTAFYGYTF; cdr3_nt: TGCAGCGTCCGTAATACAGCTTTTTATGGCTACACCTTC
v_call: TRBV5-1; j_call: TRBJ1-5; clone_size: many; d_call: .; cdr3_aa: CASSLDQGPNQPQHF; cdr3_nt: TGCGCCAGCAGCTTGGATCAGGGACCCAATCAGCCCCAGCATTTT
v_call: TRBV10-3; j_call: TRBJ2-2; clone_size: medium-sized; d_call: .; cdr3_aa: CAIGALRGTGELFF; cdr3_nt: TGTGCCATCGGTGCCCTAAGGGGCACCGGGGAGCTGTTTTTT